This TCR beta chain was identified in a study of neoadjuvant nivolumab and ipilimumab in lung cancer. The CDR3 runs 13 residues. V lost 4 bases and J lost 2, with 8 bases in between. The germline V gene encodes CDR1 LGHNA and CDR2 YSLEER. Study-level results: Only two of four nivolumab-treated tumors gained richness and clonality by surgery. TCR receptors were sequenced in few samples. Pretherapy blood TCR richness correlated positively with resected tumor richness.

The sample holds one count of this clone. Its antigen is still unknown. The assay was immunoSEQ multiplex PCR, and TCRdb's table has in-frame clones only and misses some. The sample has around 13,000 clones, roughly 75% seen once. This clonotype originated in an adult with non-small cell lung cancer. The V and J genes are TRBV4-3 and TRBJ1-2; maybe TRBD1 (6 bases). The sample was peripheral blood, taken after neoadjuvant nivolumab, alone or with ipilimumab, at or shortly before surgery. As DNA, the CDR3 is TGCGCCAGCAGCCCCCAGGGGAACTATGGCTACACCTTC. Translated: CASSPQGNYGYTF.